These 18 T cell receptor beta chains share one sample of origin, sequenced in a study of spatial heterogeneity in lung cancer. Noted time point: blood at routine non-recurrence follow-up after resection. TCRdb re-called the 5' RACE reads with MiXCR, one entry per CDR3 protein. Of about 32,000 distinct CDR3 sequences in the sample, about 9.4% are singletons; the top ten hold roughly 30%. The sample here was PBMCs, taken at follow-up. The receptors here all came from a female donor with early-stage non-small cell lung cancer.

This chain links TRBV7-8 with TRBJ1-5; no reliable D call. V was shortened by 0 bases and J by 0 bases, with 9 bases between the two germline ends. The CDR3 has 16 amino acids. Germline V gene sequence: CDR1 SGHVS, CDR2 FQNEAQ. CDR3 protein: CASSLAGRYSNQPQHF. In DNA, the CDR3 is TGTGCCAGCAGCTTAGCAGGCAGATATAGCAATCAGCCCCAGCATTTT.

This clonotype was recorded many times. The rearrangement uses TRBV12-3 or TRBV12-4 and TRBJ1-1; 7 bases are shared with TRBD1. CDR3 length: 14 amino acids. Trimming at V came to 3 bases and at J to 2 bases, leaving 3 bases not matched to a gene. This chain's CDR3 is CASSFRTGNTEAFF. CDR3 coding DNA: TGTGCCAGCAGTTTCCGGACAGGTAACACTGAAGCTTTCTTT.

This clonotype appeared many times. CDR3 DNA sequence: TGTGCCAGCTGGACAGGGTCGAACACTGAAGCTTTCTTT. Protein: CASWTGSNTEAFF. The chain uses TRBV28 and TRBJ1-1; 8 nucleotides align to TRBD1. The germline CDR1 and CDR2 sequences are MDHEN and SYDVKM. The CDR3 loop spans 13 amino acids. The ends lost 8 bases at V and 1 base at J; junction bases unmatched: 3.

This clonotype was observed many times. The chain combines TRBV5-1 with TRBJ2-7, with D possibly matching TRBD1 (6 bases). This CDR3 has 13 amino acids. Trimming removed 3 bases from V and 1 base from J, with 8 bases in between. Germline assignment: CDR1 SGHRS and CDR2 YFSETQ. The CDR3 reads CASSWDKSYEQYF. CDR3 bases: TGCGCCAGCAGCTGGGACAAGTCCTACGAGCAGTACTTC.

The table lists this clonotype with a few counts. V gene TRBV3-1 combines with J gene TRBJ1-1, with 9 positions matching TRBD1. CDR3 length: 14 residues. V shed 4 bases, J shed 4 bases, and the junction held 4 bases outside the gene matches. Germline CDR1 reads LGHDT; CDR2 reads YNNKEL (reference sequence). CDR3 amino acids: CASSLGQGFTEAFF. The DNA of the CDR3 is TGTGCCAGCAGCCTGGGACAGGGTTTCACTGAAGCTTTCTTT.

This clonotype was observed at least ten times. The chain links TRBV28 to TRBJ1-1; 10 bases fit TRBD1. CDR3 length equals 14 residues. Looked up from germline, CDR1 is MDHEN and CDR2 is SYDVKM. The V segment lost 5 bases and the J segment 5 bases; nucleotides outside the gene matches: 5. The chain's CDR3 is CASSLRTGGTEAFF. CDR3 nucleotides: TGTGCCAGCAGTCTCCGGACAGGGGGGACTGAAGCTTTCTTT. Full variable domain (rest looked up from reference TRBV28 and TRBJ1-1): DVKVTQSSRYLVKRTGEKVFLECVQDMDHENMFWYRQDPGLGLRLIYFSYDVKMKEKGDIPEGYSVSREKKERFSLILESASTNQTSMYLCASSLRTGGTEAFFGQGTRLTVV.

This clonotype was detected many times. The rearrangement uses TRBV5-4 and TRBJ2-1; 12 bases are shared with TRBD2. The junction had 7 bases not matched to a gene; V was cut back by 0 bases and J by 6 bases. Germline assignment: CDR1 SGHNT and CDR2 YYREEE (reference sequence). The length of the CDR3 is 17 residues. CDR3 amino acids: CASSLAGLAGNVNEQFF. CDR3 sequence (DNA): TGTGCCAGCAGCTTGGCCGGACTAGCGGGGAATGTCAATGAGCAGTTCTTC.

This clonotype was detected a few times. This rearrangement joins TRBV9 to TRBJ1-1, with D perhaps matching TRBD1 (5 bases). Germline CDR1 and CDR2: SGDLS and YYNGEE. The CDR3 runs 14 residues. Deletions cut 0 bases from V and 0 bases from J, with 6 bases between. The DNA of the CDR3 is TGTGCCAGCAGCGTAGGGGGGGTGAACACTGAAGCTTTCTTT. Its translation is CASSVGGVNTEAFF.

The table lists this clonotype with many counts. The chain has TRBV6-2 or TRBV6-3 and TRBJ2-7; TRBD2 is a possible D gene (5 bases). The CDR3 is 13 amino acids. V lost 5 bases and J 0 bases, leaving 8 bases between the germline ends. Germline values: CDR1 MNHEY, CDR2 SVGEGT. In nucleotides, the CDR3 is TGTGCCAGCAGTAGAGGGTTCTCCTACGAGCAGTACTTC. Protein: CASSRGFSYEQYF.

At least ten counts were recorded for this clonotype. This sequence joins TRBV6-4 and TRBJ2-2; 10 bases map to TRBD1. Germline assignment: CDR1 MRHNA and CDR2 SNTAGT. There are 15 residues in the CDR3. Germline trimming cut 9 bases from V and 4 bases from J; bases unmatched to any gene: 8. Here the CDR3 DNA reads TGTGCCAGTTCCTCGACAGGGGGCCCCACCGGGGAGCTGTTTTTT. As protein: CASSSTGGPTGELFF.

This clonotype was recorded once. It may be a read error: a sequence one base away is much more abundant. V and J are TRBV4-3 and TRBJ1-2; TRBD1 might be the D (6 bases). Germline lookup yields CDR1 LGHNA and CDR2 YSLEER. The CDR3 has 15 amino acids. V lost 3 bases to trimming and J lost 4 bases, with 15 bases between them. The CDR3 is CASSQVSGEPYGYTF. CDR3 in DNA: TGCGCCAGCAGCCAGGTTTCAGGGGAGCCCTATGGCTACACCTTC.

This clonotype was picked up many times. The chain is built from TRBV9 and TRBJ1-4; D is possibly TRBD1 (5 bases). V lost 3 bases and J 8 bases, leaving 17 bases between the germline ends. Per the germline V gene, CDR1 is SGDLS and CDR2 is YYNGEE. There are 15 residues in the CDR3. In DNA form, the CDR3 reads TGTGCCAGCAGCGCAGGGCCCATGATGGGCGAAAAACTGTTTTTT. Amino acid sequence: CASSAGPMMGEKLFF. Drawing the rest from reference TRBV9 and TRBJ1-4, the complete variable domain is DSGVTQTPKHLITATGQRVTLRCSPRSGDLSVYWYQQSLDQGLQFLIQYYNGEERAKGNILERFSAQQFPDLHSELNLSSLELGDSALYFCASSAGPMMGEKLFFGSGTQLSVL.

This clonotype was recorded a few times. This chain links TRBV27 with TRBJ2-2, with a possible D match to TRBD2 (6 bases). From germline, CDR1 is MNHEY and CDR2 SMNVEV (reference sequence). CDR3 size: 16 residues. The ends were cut back, 5 bases at V and 2 bases at J, with 15 bases in the middle. CDR3 sequence: CASSPLALVNTGELFF. CDR3 nucleotides: TGTGCCAGCAGTCCACTAGCTTTAGTCAACACCGGGGAGCTGTTTTTT.

This clonotype was recorded many times. V and J are TRBV4-3 and TRBJ2-6, with 7 nucleotides matching TRBD1. The germline V gene has CDR1 LGHNA and CDR2 YSLEER. This CDR3 comprises 16 residues. Trimming removed 1 base from V and 0 bases from J; junction bases left unmatched: 0. The CDR3 is CASSQAGGSGANVLTF. The DNA for the CDR3 is TGCGCCAGCAGCCAAGCAGGGGGCTCTGGGGCCAACGTCCTGACTTTC.

The sample holds many counts of this clonotype. J is TRBJ2-1 and V is TRBV29-1; the match to TRBD2 covers 8 bases. Germline trimming cut 7 bases from V and 7 bases from J; bases unmatched to any gene: 9. Germline V CDR1 and CDR2: SQVTM, ANQGSEA. The CDR3 covers 13 residues. CDR3 in DNA: TGCAGCGGGAGTCCTTCGGGGGGGAATGAGCAGTTCTTC. This encodes CSGSPSGGNEQFF.

This clonotype is classed as medium-sized. CDR3: CSVGIWTGNEAFF. The CDR3 DNA follows: TGCAGCGTTGGAATTTGGACAGGAAATGAAGCTTTCTTT. The chain couples TRBV29-1 to TRBJ1-1, with 7 bases matching TRBD1. The CDR3 contains 13 residues. Germline CDR1 and CDR2: SQVTM and ANQGSEA. Trimming at V came to 4 bases and at J to 7 bases, leaving 9 bases not matched to a gene.

There are many counts of this clonotype. This sequence joins TRBV6-2 or TRBV6-3 and TRBJ2-5; D is uncertain. The CDR3 is made up of 11 amino acids. The V gene lost 2 bases and the J gene lost 5 bases, with 3 bases spanning the gap. Germline lookup yields CDR1 MNHEY and CDR2 SVGEGT. In DNA, the CDR3 is TGTGCCAGCAGTTACGTGGAGACCCAGTACTTC. Translated: CASSYVETQYF.

This clonotype was counted between two and nine times. The V call is TRBV11-2, the J call TRBJ2-6; D might be TRBD1 (6 bases). V was trimmed by 7 bases and J by 1 base, leaving 23 bases between them. Per the germline V gene, CDR1 is SGHAT and CDR2 is FQNNGV. The CDR3 spans 19 residues. CDR3 sequence reads: CASTPPGHTSPSGANVLTF. DNA for the CDR3: TGTGCCAGCACCCCGCCGGGACACACCTCCCCATCTGGGGCCAACGTCCTGACTTTC.